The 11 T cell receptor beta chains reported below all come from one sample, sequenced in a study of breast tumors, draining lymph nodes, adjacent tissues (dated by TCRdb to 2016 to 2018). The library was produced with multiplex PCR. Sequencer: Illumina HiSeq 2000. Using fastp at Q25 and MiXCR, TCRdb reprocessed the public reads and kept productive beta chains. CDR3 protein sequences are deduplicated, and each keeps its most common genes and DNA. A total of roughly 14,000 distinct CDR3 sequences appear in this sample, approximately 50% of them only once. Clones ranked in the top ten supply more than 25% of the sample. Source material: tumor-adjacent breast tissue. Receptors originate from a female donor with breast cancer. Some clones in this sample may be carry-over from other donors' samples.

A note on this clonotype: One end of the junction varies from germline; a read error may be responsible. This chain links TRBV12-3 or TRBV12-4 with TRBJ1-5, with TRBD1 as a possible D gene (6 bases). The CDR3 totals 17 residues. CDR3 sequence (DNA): TGTGCCAGCAGTTTAGCCGAGGGGGAGACGGGCAATCAGCTCCAGCATTTT. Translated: CASSLAEGETGNQLQHF.

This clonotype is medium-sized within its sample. This CDR3 is CASSLQDTYNSPLHF. CDR3 sequence (DNA): TGTGCCAGCAGTTTGCAGGACACCTATAATTCACCCCTCCACTTT. V is TRBV12-3 or TRBV12-4 and J is TRBJ1-6; D perhaps matches TRBD1 (5 bases). This CDR3 region has 15 residues. V was pared by 3 bases and J by 2 bases, with 8 bases between.

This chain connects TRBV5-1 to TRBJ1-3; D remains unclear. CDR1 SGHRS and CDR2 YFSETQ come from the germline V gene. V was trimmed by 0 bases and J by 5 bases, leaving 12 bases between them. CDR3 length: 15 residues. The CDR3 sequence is CASSLVASGRNTIYF. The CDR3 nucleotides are TGCGCCAGCAGCTTGGTGGCTAGCGGGAGAAACACCATATATTTT.

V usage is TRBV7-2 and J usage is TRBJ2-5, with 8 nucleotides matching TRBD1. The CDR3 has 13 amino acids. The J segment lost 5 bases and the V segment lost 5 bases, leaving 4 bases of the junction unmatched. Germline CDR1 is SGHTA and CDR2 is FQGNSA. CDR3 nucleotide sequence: TGTGCCAGCAGCCAGAGGACAGGGGAGACCCAGTACTTC. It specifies CASSQRTGETQYF.

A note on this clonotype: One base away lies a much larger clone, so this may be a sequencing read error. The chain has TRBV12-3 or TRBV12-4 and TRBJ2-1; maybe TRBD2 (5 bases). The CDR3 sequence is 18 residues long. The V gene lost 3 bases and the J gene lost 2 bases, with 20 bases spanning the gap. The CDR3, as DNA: TGTGCCAGCAGTTTCACCCCGCCGGGTAGCGTAGCCTACAATGAGCAGTTCTTC. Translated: CASSFTPPGSVAYNEQFF.

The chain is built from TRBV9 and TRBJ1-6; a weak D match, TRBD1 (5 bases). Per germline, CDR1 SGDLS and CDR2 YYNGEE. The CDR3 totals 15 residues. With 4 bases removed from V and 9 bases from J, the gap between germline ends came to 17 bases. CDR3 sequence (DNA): TGTGCCAGCAGCAAGGCGGGGGGGAGTGGTTCACCCCTCCACTTT. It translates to CASSKAGGSGSPLHF.

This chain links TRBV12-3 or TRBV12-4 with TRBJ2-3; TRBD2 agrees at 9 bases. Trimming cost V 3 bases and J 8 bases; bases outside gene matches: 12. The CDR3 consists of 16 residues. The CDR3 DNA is TGTGCCAGCAGTTTCCTTGGCGGGGGGGCCCATGGTACGCAGTATTTT. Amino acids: CASSFLGGGAHGTQYF.

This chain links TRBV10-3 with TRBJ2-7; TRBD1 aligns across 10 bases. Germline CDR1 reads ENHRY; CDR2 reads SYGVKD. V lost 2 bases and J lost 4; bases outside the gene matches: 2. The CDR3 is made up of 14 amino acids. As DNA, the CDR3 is TGTGCCATCAGTGAGAAGGGACAGGGGTACGAGCAGTACTTC. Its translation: CAISEKGQGYEQYF.

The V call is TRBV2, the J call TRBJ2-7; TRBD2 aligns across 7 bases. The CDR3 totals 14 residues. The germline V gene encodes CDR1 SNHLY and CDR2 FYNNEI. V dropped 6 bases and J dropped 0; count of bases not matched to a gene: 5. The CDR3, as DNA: TGTGCCAGCAGGCTAGCGGTGAGCTCCTACGAGCAGTACTTC. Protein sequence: CASRLAVSSYEQYF.

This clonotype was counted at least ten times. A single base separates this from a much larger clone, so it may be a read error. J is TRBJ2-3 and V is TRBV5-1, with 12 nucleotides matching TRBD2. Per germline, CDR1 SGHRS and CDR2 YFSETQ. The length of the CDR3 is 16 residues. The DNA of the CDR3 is TGCGCCAGCAGCTTTGAACTAGCGGGGGGCGCAGATGCGCAGTATTTT. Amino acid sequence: CASSFELAGGADAQYF.

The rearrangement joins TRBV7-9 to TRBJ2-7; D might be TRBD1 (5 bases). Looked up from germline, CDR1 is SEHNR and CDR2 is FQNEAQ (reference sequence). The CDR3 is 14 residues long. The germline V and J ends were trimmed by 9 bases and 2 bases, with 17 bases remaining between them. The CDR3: CASSKLLGPYEQYF. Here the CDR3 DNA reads TGTGCCAGTAGTAAGCTACTGGGGCCCTACGAGCAGTACTTC.